The 32 T cell receptor beta chains reported below all come from one sample, sequenced in a study of post-analysis software for immune sequencing data. General study findings and limits: The study found TRBV5-6, TRBV5-1 and TRBV20-1 among five TRBV segments more frequent in patients than controls.

Tagging with unique molecular identifiers was a feature of the TCR beta cDNA libraries. TCRdb processed the PCR reads anew with MiXCR; each CDR3 protein has one entry. The sample has 750,000 to 950,000 distinct CDR3 sequences, 46% seen once. No antigens are known for them. Input material: blood. Every receptor here comes from a girl between 10 and 17 years old with multiple sclerosis.

The genes are TRBV2 and TRBJ2-7, with D perhaps TRBD1 or TRBD2 (7 bases each). The DNA matches TRBJ2-5 better at its end, which makes the J call doubtful. From germline, CDR1 is SNHLY and CDR2 FYNNEI. CDR3 length: 15 amino acids. The CDR3 region is CASSALTGRGETQYF. CDR3 nucleotide sequence: TGTGCCAGCAGTGCCCTGACAGGGAGGGGCGAGACCCAGTACTTC.

The V call is TRBV5-6, the J call TRBJ2-7, with 9 bases lining up with TRBD2. The CDR3 has 15 amino acids. Germline assignment: CDR1 SGHDT and CDR2 YYEEEE. Trimming at V came to 4 bases and at J to 2 bases, leaving 7 bases not matched to a gene. The CDR3 DNA reads TGTGCCAGCAGCGACGGACTAGCGAGGCCCTACGAGCAGTACTTC. Translated, it gives CASSDGLARPYEQYF.

This chain joins TRBV6-6 and TRBJ1-2; tentatively, D is TRBD1 (6 bases). CDR3 size: 15 residues. Trimming left V 7 bases short and J 0 bases short, with 15 bases between. Germline loops: CDR1 MNHNY, CDR2 SVGAGI (reference sequence). CDR3 DNA: TGTGCCAGCAAACCGTCGGGGGCGGCTAACTATGGCTACACCTTC. Protein product: CASKPSGAANYGYTF.

The chain is built from TRBV4-2 and TRBJ1-1; D is possibly TRBD1 (6 bases). The ends were cut back, 3 bases at V and 4 bases at J, with 21 bases in the middle. The CDR3 extends over 17 amino acids. Germline CDR1 is LGHNA and CDR2 is YNFKEQ. The DNA for the CDR3 is TGTGCCAGCAGCCAGGACTGGGGGGGCTGGGAGAGCACTGAAGCTTTCTTT. This gives the protein CASSQDWGGWESTEAFF.

This clonotype was detected only a few times. This chain connects TRBV20-1 to TRBJ2-3; 10 bases line up with TRBD2. The length of the CDR3 is 18 residues. V shed 0 bases and J 9 bases; nucleotides not matched to a gene: 18. Per germline, CDR1 DFQATT and CDR2 SNEGSKA (reference sequence). The CDR3 spells CSARDWRTSGFSTGTQYF. The CDR3 DNA sequence: TGCAGTGCTAGAGATTGGCGGACTAGCGGATTTAGCACAGGGACGCAGTATTTT.

This clonotype was detected only a few times. The chain has TRBV12-3 or TRBV12-4 and TRBJ2-1; D not certain. Trimming removed 5 bases from V and 0 bases from J, with 11 bases in between. The CDR3 totals 15 residues. In DNA form, the CDR3 reads TGTGCCAGCAGTCCCCACGCGAGCTCCTACAATGAGCAGTTCTTC. It codes for CASSPHASSYNEQFF.

The chain uses TRBV12-3 or TRBV12-4 and TRBJ2-1, with D unclear. The end of the DNA aligns better with TRBJ2-7, so the J call may be wrong. This CDR3 region has 13 residues. CDR3 sequence reads: CASNKGSLYEQYF. The CDR3 DNA reads as TGTGCCAGCAATAAGGGCTCTCTCTACGAGCAGTACTTC.

The count of this clonotype is one. This sequence joins TRBV24-1 and TRBJ2-1, with unresolved D. Trimming took 3 bases from V and 5 from J, leaving 10 bases between them. Germline values: CDR1 KGHDR, CDR2 SFDVKD. The length of the CDR3 is 14 residues. The CDR3 DNA follows: TGTGCCACCAGTGATCCGCACAGCAACAATGAGCAGTTCTTC. It translates to CATSDPHSNNEQFF.

The J gene is TRBJ2-3, the V gene TRBV6-5; 11 bases map to TRBD2. With V trimmed by 4 bases and J by 5 bases, 11 bases remained unmatched. From germline, CDR1 is MNHEY and CDR2 SVGAGI. The CDR3 is 17 residues long. The CDR3 loop is CASSFLSGRAEGDTQYF. Here the CDR3 DNA reads TGTGCCAGCAGTTTCCTTAGCGGGAGGGCCGAGGGAGATACGCAGTATTTT.

The chain uses TRBV7-8 and TRBJ2-7; D possibly corresponds to TRBD1 (6 bases). CDR3 length equals 17 residues. CDR1 and CDR2 from the germline V gene are SGHVS and FQNEAQ. V gave up 2 bases and J gave up 2 bases, with 19 bases separating them. This chain's CDR3 is CASSLPPGHRSTYEQYF. DNA for the CDR3: TGTGCCAGCAGCTTACCTCCGGGACACCGGTCCACCTACGAGCAGTACTTC.

The gene calls are TRBV20-1 and TRBJ2-1, with D possibly being TRBD1 or TRBD2 (5 bases each). The V end was cut by 6 bases, the J end by 7 bases, with 13 bases between. The V gene's germline CDR1 is DFQATT and CDR2 SNEGSKA (reference sequence). The CDR3 sequence is 12 residues long. The CDR3 DNA is TGCAGTGCCCCGGGGCTAGCAAATGAGCAGTTCTTC. Its protein product is CSAPGLANEQFF.

The chain is built from TRBV7-8 and TRBJ2-1; D might be TRBD1 or TRBD2, each matching 5 bases. This CDR3 comprises 14 residues. The ends were cut back, 1 base at V and 13 bases at J, with 17 bases in the middle. From germline, CDR1 is SGHVS and CDR2 FQNEAQ. The CDR3 sequence is CASSLVGTQETQFF. CDR3 DNA sequence: TGTGCCAGCAGCTTAGTAGGGACGCAAGAGACCCAGTTCTTC.

This clonotype was detected a few times. The rearrangement uses TRBV3-1 and TRBJ1-6; D ambiguous. CDR1 is LGHDT and CDR2 is YNNKEL in the germline V gene (reference sequence). Trimming pared 1 base from V and 9 bases from J, leaving 7 bases between. The CDR3 contains 13 residues. In nucleotides, the CDR3 is TGTGCCAGCAGCCAAGTTGCAGGTTCACCCCTCCACTTT. Amino acids: CASSQVAGSPLHF.

J is TRBJ2-1 and V is TRBV20-1, with D unclear. This CDR3 spans 12 amino acids. Germline V lookup: CDR1 DFQATT, CDR2 SNEGSKA (reference sequence). Trimming left V 2 bases short and J 8 bases short, with 10 bases between. The CDR3 nucleotides are TGCAGTGCTAGACTAGTTTTGGATGAGCAGTTCTTC. Translation gives CSARLVLDEQFF.

About this clonotype itself: The conserved closing phenylalanine or tryptophan is absent in this CDR3, likely reflecting a read error. This sequence joins TRBV20-1 and TRBJ2-4, with D unresolved. Near its end, the DNA agrees better with TRBJ2-7, so the J call may be wrong. The germline V gene encodes CDR1 DFQATT and CDR2 SNEGSKA (reference sequence). The CDR3 is 12 residues long. CDR3 in DNA: TGCAGTGCTAGCACTACCGGCTACGAGCAGTACTGC. Translating it yields CSASTTGYEQYC.

This clonotype occurred a few times. The chain is built from TRBV29-1 and TRBJ2-1; 7 bases match TRBD2. V was clipped by 6 bases and J by 0 bases; unmatched bases: 5. CDR3 length: 14 residues. Per the germline V gene, CDR1 is SQVTM and CDR2 is ANQGSEA. The CDR3: CSVEIAGSYNEQFF. The CDR3 nucleotides read TGCAGCGTCGAAATAGCGGGCTCCTACAATGAGCAGTTCTTC.

The V call is TRBV7-2, the J call TRBJ2-7; 8 nucleotides align to TRBD1. The CDR3 length is 15 residues. Losses at the gene ends were 4 bases for V and 3 bases for J; bases not matched to a gene: 8. Germline assignment: CDR1 SGHTA and CDR2 FQGNSA. The CDR3 DNA is TGTGCCAGCAGCTCCTCTGACAGGGGAAACTACGAGCAGTACTTC. This translates into CASSSSDRGNYEQYF.

The chain joins TRBV9 to TRBJ2-7; D perhaps matches TRBD2 (5 bases). This CDR3 comprises 14 residues. V lost 1 base to trimming and J lost 0 bases, with 8 bases between them. Looked up from germline, CDR1 is SGDLS and CDR2 is YYNGEE. The CDR3 loop is CASSVIGSSYEQYF. The DNA of the CDR3 is TGTGCCAGCAGCGTAATTGGGAGCTCCTACGAGCAGTACTTC. Full variable domain (rest looked up from reference TRBV9 and TRBJ2-7): DSGVTQTPKHLITATGQRVTLRCSPRSGDLSVYWYQQSLDQGLQFLIQYYNGEERAKGNILERFSAQQFPDLHSELNLSSLELGDSALYFCASSVIGSSYEQYFGPGTRLTVT.

This clonotype has only a few counts. This chain uses TRBV29-1 with TRBJ2-1; D possibly uses TRBD1 or TRBD2 (5 bases each). From germline, CDR1 is SQVTM and CDR2 ANQGSEA. CDR3 length equals 13 residues. V was clipped by 6 bases and J by 5 bases, with 14 bases between them. The CDR3 loop is CSVKPGRNNEQFF. The CDR3 DNA reads TGCAGCGTAAAACCGGGACGGAACAATGAGCAGTTCTTC.

This clonotype has just a few counts. V is TRBV7-2 and J is TRBJ2-3; weak D call: TRBD1 (5 bases). The germline CDR1 and CDR2 sequences are SGHTA and FQGNSA. CDR3 length equals 15 residues. V shed 4 bases and J shed 2 bases, with 13 bases lying between them. The CDR3 reads CASSSWGRFTDTQYF. CDR3 nucleotide sequence: TGTGCCAGCAGCTCATGGGGCAGATTCACAGATACGCAGTATTTT. The full variable domain, its missing parts supplied by reference TRBV7-2 and TRBJ2-3, is GAGVSQSPSNKVTEKGKDVELRCDPISGHTALYWYRQSLGQGLEFLIYFQGNSAPDKSGLPSDRFSAERTGGSVSTLTIQRTQQEDSAVYLCASSSWGRFTDTQYFGPGTRLTVL.

The chain employs TRBV20-1 and TRBJ1-5; D gene ambiguous. Germline V gives CDR1 DFQATT, CDR2 SNEGSKA (reference sequence). The CDR3 spans 12 residues. V dropped 5 bases and J dropped 4 bases, with 9 bases sitting between them. CDR3 protein: CSAAFRNQPQHF. CDR3 DNA: TGCAGTGCTGCCTTCAGGAATCAGCCCCAGCATTTT.

In this sample, this clonotype turned up a few times. The chain couples TRBV20-1 to TRBJ2-1; 15 nucleotides agree with TRBD2. Looked up from germline, CDR1 is DFQATT and CDR2 is SNEGSKA (reference sequence). The V and J ends lost 0 bases and 0 bases, in that order; junction bases with no gene match: 6. This CDR3 comprises 19 residues. CDR3 in amino acids: CSAREDGLAGGSSYNEQFF. The CDR3, as DNA: TGCAGTGCTAGAGAAGACGGACTAGCGGGAGGGAGCTCCTACAATGAGCAGTTCTTC.

This chain connects TRBV4-1 to TRBJ2-4; 8 bases match TRBD2. The closer fit of TRBJ2-5 to the DNA end suggests the J call may be wrong. Germline lookup yields CDR1 MGHRA and CDR2 YSYEKL. There are 17 residues in the CDR3. The CDR3 sequence is CASSHFYLGLVKETQYF. In DNA, the CDR3 is TGCGCCAGCAGCCACTTTTACTTGGGACTAGTAAAGGAGACCCAGTACTTC.

The chain employs TRBV29-1 and TRBJ2-4, with D possibly called TRBD1 or TRBD2 (6 bases each). Germline CDR1 reads SQVTM; CDR2 reads ANQGSEA. There are 15 residues in the CDR3. V was trimmed by 0 bases and J by 7 bases, leaving 16 bases between them. CDR3 DNA: TGCAGCGTTGAAGATGGGGGGCTAGGGGGGAACATTCAGTACTTC. This encodes CSVEDGGLGGNIQYF.

The J gene is TRBJ2-7, the V gene TRBV7-2, with 14 bases aligning to TRBD2. J was trimmed by 7 bases and V by 4 bases; bases with no gene match: 6. The CDR3 spans 15 residues. Germline CDR1 is SGHTA and CDR2 is FQGNSA. The CDR3 region is CASSSGLAGEREQYF. CDR3 coding DNA: TGTGCCAGCAGCTCGGGACTAGCGGGAGAACGGGAGCAGTACTTC. Supplemented by reference TRBV7-2 and TRBJ2-7, the full variable domain reads GAGVSQSPSNKVTEKGKDVELRCDPISGHTALYWYRQSLGQGLEFLIYFQGNSAPDKSGLPSDRFSAERTGGSVSTLTIQRTQQEDSAVYLCASSSGLAGEREQYFGPGTRLTVT.

The rearrangement links TRBV6-1 to TRBJ1-1, with D unclear. In germline, CDR1 is MNHNS, CDR2 SASEGT. V lost 1 base and J 1 base, leaving 4 bases between the germline ends. The CDR3 consists of 13 residues. The CDR3 nucleotides read TGTGCCAGCAGTGAAGGCCGGAACACTGAAGCTTTCTTT. Protein: CASSEGRNTEAFF.

In regard to this clonotype: The germline gene is not matched at one end of the junction; a read error may be the cause. This chain joins TRBV6-6 and TRBJ1-4; D is ambiguous. The CDR3 has 15 amino acids. Germline CDR1 reads MNHNY; CDR2 reads SVGAGI (reference sequence). The CDR3 reads CASRPLVATNEKLIF. The CDR3 DNA follows: TGTGCCAGCAGACCATTGGTTGCAACTAATGAAAAACTGATTTTT.

CDR3 sequence: CASSPRTDSGYTF. CDR3 in DNA: TGTGCCAGCAGTCCACGGACGGATTCAGGCTACACCTTC. This chain joins TRBV27 and TRBJ1-2; D remains ambiguous. Germline assignment: CDR1 MNHEY and CDR2 SMNVEV (reference sequence). Deletions cut 5 bases from V and 8 bases from J, with 15 bases between. This CDR3 has 13 residues.

This chain connects TRBV7-2 to TRBJ1-4, with 9 bases fitting TRBD1. Germline assignment: CDR1 SGHTA and CDR2 FQGNSA. The junction had 9 bases not matched to a gene; V was cut back by 5 bases and J by 8 bases. This CDR3 contains 15 residues. The CDR3 region is CASSPQGQGREKLFF. CDR3 bases: TGTGCCAGCAGCCCCCAGGGACAGGGTCGGGAAAAACTGTTTTTT.

The CDR3 loop reads CASTTGVVGIRYGYTF. CDR3 sequence (DNA): TGTGCCAGCACGACAGGGGTCGTAGGGATTCGGTATGGCTACACCTTC. The chain uses TRBV12-3 or TRBV12-4 and TRBJ1-2; 8 positions match TRBD1. After removal of 7 bases from V and 5 bases from J, the junction contained 15 bases not matched to a gene. The length of the CDR3 is 16 residues.

The rearrangement links TRBV5-1 to TRBJ2-4, with TRBD1 identical over 8 bases. This CDR3 spans 12 amino acids. V shed 4 bases and J 13 bases; nucleotides not matched to a gene: 7. Looked up from germline, CDR1 is SGHRS and CDR2 is YFSETQ. CDR3 in amino acids: CASSRDRRQQYF. As DNA, the CDR3 is TGCGCCAGCAGCCGGGACAGGAGACAGCAGTACTTC.

This sequence joins TRBV7-2 and TRBJ2-3; the match to TRBD2 covers 9 bases. J lost 0 bases, V lost 5 bases, and 12 bases had no gene match. The CDR3 sequence is 18 residues long. Germline-derived CDR1 and CDR2 are SGHTA and FQGNSA. CDR3 coding DNA: TGTGCCAGCAGCCAACGGACGAGCGGGAGGCCTAGCACAGATACGCAGTATTTT. Translation gives CASSQRTSGRPSTDTQYF.